These 5 T cell receptor beta chains came from one sample sequenced in a study of shared clonotypes between healthy human individuals. Sequencing used immunoSEQ multiplex PCR; TCRdb keeps in-frame clones, though not all of them. In the table there are roughly 2.5 million clones, just over 90% of which are singletons. Specimen: naive CD4+ T cells sorted from blood. As to subset: CD45RA+ positively selected. Receptor source: a man between 18 and 35 years old in good health.

This clone showed up just a few times. The chain links TRBV28 to TRBJ1-6, with 7 bases fitting TRBD1. Germline trimming cut 7 bases from V and 9 bases from J; bases unmatched to any gene: 12. Germline V lookup: CDR1 MDHEN, CDR2 SYDVKM. This CDR3 region has 15 residues. CDR3 coding DNA: TGTGCCAGCAAATCAAGGGGGCAGGGGAGTTCACCCCTCCACTTT. Translated: CASKSRGQGSSPLHF.

Comment on this clone: The sample carries other DNA sequences with the same CDR3. The chain combines TRBV9 with TRBJ2-1; D is unclear. This CDR3 spans 13 amino acids. Germline CDR1 and CDR2: SGDLS and YYNGEE. V shed 0 bases and J shed 6 bases, with 7 bases lying between them. The CDR3, as DNA: TGTGCCAGCAGCGTAGCTACAAGCAATGAGCAGTTCTTC. The encoded protein is CASSVATSNEQFF. Based on the CDR3 plus reference TRBV9 and TRBJ2-1, the full variable domain is DSGVTQTPKHLITATGQRVTLRCSPRSGDLSVYWYQQSLDQGLQFLIQYYNGEERAKGNILERFSAQQFPDLHSELNLSSLELGDSALYFCASSVATSNEQFFGPGTRLTVL.

This chain links TRBV28 with TRBJ1-1; the D gene is possibly TRBD1 (6 bases). The CDR3 has 15 amino acids. Germline-derived CDR1 and CDR2 are MDHEN and SYDVKM. Trimming shortened V by 4 bases and J by 5 bases, and 17 bases separated the two germline ends. In DNA form, the CDR3 reads TGTGCCAGCAGTTCTACGGGGGGCGCACAGACTGAAGCTTTCTTT. As protein: CASSSTGGAQTEAFF.

The J gene is TRBJ1-5, the V gene TRBV7-2; TRBD1 agrees at 8 bases. CDR3 length: 16 residues. Germline V gene data show CDR1 as SGHTA and CDR2 as FQGNSA. Trimming removed 3 bases from V and 7 bases from J; junction bases left unmatched: 11. CDR3 in amino acids: CASSLGDRGSRQPQHF. The CDR3 DNA is TGTGCCAGCAGCTTGGGCGACAGGGGCTCCAGGCAGCCCCAGCATTTT.

V and J are TRBV6-1 and TRBJ2-3; 7 bases are a match to TRBD2. The CDR3 covers 15 residues. J was trimmed by 1 base and V by 4 bases; bases with no gene match: 5. In germline, CDR1 is MNHNS, CDR2 SASEGT. CDR3 nucleotides: TGTGCCAGCAGTGTCTTGACTAGCCGCACAGATACGCAGTATTTT. Its protein product is CASSVLTSRTDTQYF.